These 7 T cell receptor beta chains were all obtained from the same sample, sequenced in a study of Ad26.COV2.S vaccination and SARS-CoV-2 variants (dated by TCRdb to the early 2020s). The sample's time point label, in plain terms: individuals recovered from natural SARS-CoV-2 infection. The library came from the immunoSEQ multiplex PCR assay. In TCRdb, the immuneACCESS table is reduced to in-frame sequences with V and J assigned. These tables do not hold every clone; where another copy was compared, an unresolved V gene accounts for under half, and the others remain unexplained. For this sample there are under 150,000 clones; roughly 85% appear just once. In total, the top ten clones hold around 5.1% of the sample. The sequences come from peripheral blood, collected after recovery from COVID-19. The receptors shown here come from a human donor who had recovered from COVID-19.

The rearrangement joins TRBV4-3 to TRBJ2-1; D gene ambiguous. The germline gives CDR1 LGHNA, CDR2 YSLEER. The V end lost 0 bases, the J end lost 4 bases, and 16 bases lay between the germline ends. This CDR3 is 17 amino acids long. For the CDR3, the DNA is TGCGCCAGCAGCCAAGAAAATACGGTGACTTATTACAATGAGCAGTTCTTC. This gives the protein CASSQENTVTYYNEQFF.

V gene TRBV20-1 combines with J gene TRBJ1-2; D may be TRBD1 (5 bases). Germline V lookup: CDR1 DFQATT, CDR2 SNEGSKA (reference sequence). The CDR3 spans 16 residues. V lost 3 bases to trimming and J lost 5 bases, with 22 bases between them. CDR3: CSASLGAGAGDYGYTF. The CDR3 coding sequence is TGCAGTGCTAGTTTAGGGGCAGGAGCTGGGGATTATGGCTACACCTTC.

This clone was counted only a few times. The gene calls are TRBV7-2 and TRBJ2-1; TRBD1 or TRBD2 may be the D gene (5 bases each). This CDR3 region has 15 residues. Between the trimmed V and J ends, which lost 5 bases and 5 bases, there was a span of 16 bases. CDR1 SGHTA and CDR2 FQGNSA come from the germline V gene. The chain's CDR3 is CASSPWGGGNNEQFF. CDR3 bases: TGTGCCAGCAGCCCGTGGGGCGGAGGAAACAATGAGCAGTTCTTC. Supplemented by reference TRBV7-2 and TRBJ2-1, the full variable domain reads GAGVSQSPSNKVTEKGKDVELRCDPISGHTALYWYRQSLGQGLEFLIYFQGNSAPDKSGLPSDRFSAERTGGSVSTLTIQRTQQEDSAVYLCASSPWGGGNNEQFFGPGTRLTVL.

Here the CDR3 reads CASSPPATYTEAFF. CDR3 nucleotides: TGTGCCAGCAGCCCTCCGGCGACTTACACTGAAGCTTTCTTT. This chain uses TRBV28 with TRBJ1-1; no clear D gene. With 6 bases removed from V and 3 bases from J, the gap between germline ends came to 14 bases. Germline V gene lookup returns CDR1 MDHEN and CDR2 SYDVKM. CDR3 length: 14 residues.

This chain uses TRBV19 with TRBJ1-4; TRBD1 matches 7 bases. The CDR3 spans 16 residues. After removal of 4 bases from V and 7 bases from J, the junction contained 12 bases not matched to a gene. The V gene's germline CDR1 is LNHDA and CDR2 SQIVND (reference sequence). The CDR3 protein is CASSTAGGRFGEKLFF. The CDR3 DNA is TGTGCCAGTAGTACCGCAGGGGGGCGATTTGGTGAAAAACTGTTTTTT.

This clone was detected a few times. The CDR3 here is CACQGQSISPLHF. DNA of the CDR3: TGTGCCTGCCAGGGACAGAGTATTTCACCCCTCCACTTT. The V gene is TRBV30, the J gene TRBJ1-6; 7 nucleotides align to TRBD1. The ends lost 6 bases at V and 9 bases at J; junction bases unmatched: 8. The CDR3 is 13 residues long. Germline lookup yields CDR1 GTSNPN and CDR2 SVGIG (reference sequence).

J is TRBJ1-2 and V is TRBV19; 10 bases agree with TRBD1. The length of the CDR3 is 13 residues. Germline trimming cut 6 bases from V and 6 bases from J; bases unmatched to any gene: 4. CDR1 is LNHDA and CDR2 is SQIVND in the germline V gene (reference sequence). In DNA form, the CDR3 reads TGTGCCAGTAGAGACAGGGGGCGCGATGGCTACACCTTC. It is translated as CASRDRGRDGYTF.